The next 12 T cell receptor beta chains were all read from a single sample in a study of blood T cell repertoires in COVID-19. Repertoires were generated with immunoSEQ multiplex PCR, while TCRdb's copy carries only in-frame clones and drops some. This table holds more than 200,000 clones, around 86% found once. Sequencing used PBMCs or T cells enriched from blood (not recorded which). These receptors were obtained from a young man in a cohort exposed to, infected with or recovered from COVID-19 (not recorded which).

The chain couples TRBV5-1 to TRBJ1-5, with 10 bases matching TRBD1. The length of the CDR3 is 15 residues. V shed 4 bases, J shed 3 bases, and the junction held 4 bases outside the gene matches. Germline assignment: CDR1 SGHRS and CDR2 YFSETQ. DNA of the CDR3: TGCGCCAGCAGCAGGGGACAGGGGATCAATCAGCCCCAGCATTTT. It yields the protein CASSRGQGINQPQHF.

The J gene is TRBJ2-2, the V gene TRBV18, with TRBD2 as a possible D gene (6 bases). V was trimmed by 6 bases and J by 0 bases, leaving 11 bases between them. Germline V CDR1 and CDR2: KGHSH, LQKENI. The CDR3 runs 15 residues. In nucleotides, the CDR3 is TGTGCCAGCTCTACCCGGGGGTCGAACACCGGGGAGCTGTTTTTT. This translates into CASSTRGSNTGELFF.

The J gene is TRBJ1-2, the V gene TRBV4-1, with 10 nucleotides matching TRBD1. The ends lost 6 bases at V and 6 bases at J; junction bases unmatched: 7. Germline V gene lookup returns CDR1 MGHRA and CDR2 YSYEKL. The CDR3 is 14 amino acids. CDR3 bases: TGCGCCAGCAGTCGAAAAGGGACAGGGGATGGCTACACCTTC. Translated, it gives CASSRKGTGDGYTF.

This chain links TRBV19 with TRBJ1-2; D may be TRBD1 (6 bases). There are 13 residues in the CDR3. The germline V and J ends were trimmed by 5 bases and 6 bases, with 13 bases remaining between them. CDR1 is LNHDA, CDR2 SQIVND, per germline (reference sequence). The CDR3 spells CASSQHRVNGYTF. For the CDR3, the DNA is TGTGCCAGTAGTCAGCACAGGGTCAATGGCTACACCTTC.

The CDR3 nucleotides are TGTGCCAGCAGCGGGGACAGGGCCTACGAGCAGTACTTC. The encoded protein is CASSGDRAYEQYF. V usage is TRBV5-4 and J usage is TRBJ2-7; TRBD1 matches 9 bases. V shed 4 bases and J 2 bases; nucleotides not matched to a gene: 1. The germline gives CDR1 SGHNT, CDR2 YYREEE (reference sequence). This CDR3 has 13 amino acids.

CDR3 protein: CASSIRRNTYEQYF. DNA of the CDR3: TGTGCCAGTAGTATAAGGAGGAACACCTACGAGCAGTACTTC. The J gene is TRBJ2-7, the V gene TRBV19, with a tentative D call TRBD2 (5 bases). The CDR3 loop spans 14 amino acids. CDR1 is LNHDA and CDR2 is SQIVND in the germline V gene (reference sequence). V was shortened by 2 bases and J by 2 bases, with 10 bases between the two germline ends.

V gene TRBV11-3 combines with J gene TRBJ2-5, with no clear D. Germline loops: CDR1 SGHNT, CDR2 YENEEA. Trimming left V 5 bases short and J 2 bases short, with 12 bases between. The CDR3 contains 14 residues. The CDR3 DNA sequence: TGTGCCAGCAGCCCCGCAGGTGTTCAAGAGACCCAGTACTTC. Translating it yields CASSPAGVQETQYF.

V is TRBV7-2 and J is TRBJ1-2; the match to TRBD1 covers 10 bases. Germline assignment: CDR1 SGHTA and CDR2 FQGNSA. The CDR3 has 15 amino acids. With 5 bases clipped from V and 5 bases from J, the junction kept 8 bases outside the gene matches. In DNA, the CDR3 is TGTGCCAGCAGCCCATCGCGACAGGGGGCGTATGGCTACACCTTC. Translated: CASSPSRQGAYGYTF.

V is TRBV5-1 and J is TRBJ1-4, with D hard to call. Trimming removed 7 bases at V and 8 bases at J, with 15 bases between. This CDR3 contains 13 residues. The germline CDR1 and CDR2 sequences are SGHRS and YFSETQ. CDR3 amino acids: CASGRDSGEKLFF. In DNA, the CDR3 is TGCGCCAGCGGGAGGGATTCCGGGGAAAAACTGTTTTTT.

V usage is TRBV29-1 and J usage is TRBJ1-5; no firm D call. Between the trimmed V and J ends, which lost 4 bases and 5 bases, there was a span of 12 bases. This CDR3 comprises 13 residues. Germline CDR1 and CDR2: SQVTM and ANQGSEA. CDR3 in DNA: TGCAGCGTTGGCGGCAGAGCGGATCAGCCCCAGCATTTT. The encoded protein is CSVGGRADQPQHF.

This chain connects TRBV6-6 to TRBJ2-7; TRBD1 aligns across 12 bases. The germline gives CDR1 MNHNY, CDR2 SVGAGI (reference sequence). This CDR3 spans 17 amino acids. Losses at the gene ends were 5 bases for V and 5 bases for J; bases not matched to a gene: 13. The CDR3 DNA sequence: TGTGCCAGCAGTCCCTCGATACCGGGACAGGGGGCCCACGAGCAGTACTTC. The encoded protein is CASSPSIPGQGAHEQYF.

V gene TRBV27 combines with J gene TRBJ2-7; 7 nucleotides match TRBD2. In germline, CDR1 is MNHEY, CDR2 SMNVEV (reference sequence). With V trimmed by 2 bases and J by 0 bases, 7 bases remained unmatched. The CDR3 runs to 16 residues. CDR3 amino acids: CASSLIRGSRSYEQYF. CDR3 DNA sequence: TGTGCCAGCAGTTTAATTCGCGGGAGTCGCTCCTACGAGCAGTACTTC.